These 18 T cell receptor beta chains came from one sample sequenced in a study of blood T cell repertoires in COVID-19. Sequencing used immunoSEQ multiplex PCR; TCRdb keeps in-frame clones, though not all of them. Of around 150,000 clones listed, over 85% were seen once; the top ten hold 3.5% to 5%. Material for sequencing was peripheral blood. These receptors were collected from a woman aged 50 to 60 with acute or convalescent COVID-19.

In regard to this clone: A read error may produce the germline difference seen at one junction end. This chain links TRBV4-3 with TRBJ2-5; 11 bases are shared with TRBD2. Germline CDR1 LGHNA, CDR2 YSLEER. CDR3 length: 15 residues. CDR3 sequence: CASSPVAGGIEIQYF. The CDR3 DNA sequence: TGCGCCAGCAGCCCAGTAGCGGGAGGGATAGAGATCCAGTACTTC.

The V gene is TRBV30, the J gene TRBJ1-5; TRBD1 might be the D (5 bases). The CDR3 is made up of 15 amino acids. Germline-derived CDR1 and CDR2 are GTSNPN and SVGIG (reference sequence). The V end was cut by 2 bases, the J end by 2 bases, with 13 bases between. The CDR3 region has the DNA TGTGCCTGGAGTTTGGGCCTAGGGGGCAATCAGCCCCAGCATTTT. Translating gives CAWSLGLGGNQPQHF.

This clone was seen just once. The CDR3: CASSIGAGLNTGELFF. CDR3 DNA: TGTGCCAGTAGTATTGGGGCAGGGCTTAACACCGGGGAGCTGTTTTTT. The chain couples TRBV19 to TRBJ2-2, with D maybe TRBD1 (5 bases). V was clipped by 3 bases and J by 2 bases, with 13 bases between them. Germline loops: CDR1 LNHDA, CDR2 SQIVND (reference sequence). The CDR3 extends over 16 amino acids.

The chain has TRBV5-8 and TRBJ1-1; 12 nucleotides align to TRBD1. The CDR3 is made up of 16 amino acids. Trimming at V came to 4 bases and at J to 1 base, leaving 5 bases not matched to a gene. The germline V gene encodes CDR1 SGHTS and CDR2 YDEGEE. CDR3 bases: TGTGCCAGCAGCCCCGGGACAGGGGGCGCGAACACTGAAGCTTTCTTT. This gives the protein CASSPGTGGANTEAFF.

This chain connects TRBV28 to TRBJ2-7; the D gene is possibly TRBD1 (6 bases). V was clipped by 4 bases and J by 2 bases, with 9 bases between them. The germline V gene has CDR1 MDHEN and CDR2 SYDVKM. This CDR3 comprises 13 residues. The CDR3 DNA reads TGTGCCAGCAGTTCCAGGGGCCCCTACGAGCAGTACTTC. This encodes CASSSRGPYEQYF.

This clone was recorded once. J is TRBJ2-7 and V is TRBV7-2; D perhaps matches TRBD2 (5 bases). Trimming took 3 bases from V and 2 from J, leaving 11 bases between them. CDR1 and CDR2 (germline): SGHTA, FQGNSA. This CDR3 region has 14 residues. CDR3 region: CASSFPGETYEQYF. CDR3 in DNA: TGTGCCAGCAGCTTCCCCGGGGAAACCTACGAGCAGTACTTC.

This clone was counted a single time. This rearrangement joins TRBV7-2 to TRBJ1-2; possibly TRBD1 for D (5 bases). Germline V gene sequence: CDR1 SGHTA, CDR2 FQGNSA. The CDR3 runs 15 residues. Trimming removed 1 base at V and 4 bases at J, with 13 bases between. The CDR3 loop reads CASSLGGNLPYGYTF. Written as DNA, the CDR3 is TGTGCCAGCAGCTTAGGGGGCAACTTACCCTATGGCTACACCTTC.

The V call is TRBV9, the J call TRBJ2-5, with a possible D match to TRBD2 (5 bases). Trimming left V 0 bases short and J 4 bases short, with 16 bases between. From germline, CDR1 is SGDLS and CDR2 YYNGEE. The CDR3 loop spans 16 amino acids. CDR3 in amino acids: CASSVGPTYGGETQYF. CDR3 nucleotides: TGTGCCAGCAGCGTAGGACCTACATATGGAGGAGAGACCCAGTACTTC.

This clone was observed a single time. This chain connects TRBV19 to TRBJ1-5, with D tentatively TRBD1 (5 bases). CDR3 length equals 14 residues. CDR1 and CDR2 (germline): LNHDA, SQIVND (reference sequence). The V and J ends lost 4 bases and 3 bases respectively, with 10 bases between them. In nucleotides, the CDR3 is TGTGCCAGTAGTACCGACAGCATCAATCAGCCCCAGCATTTT. Amino acid sequence: CASSTDSINQPQHF.

This chain connects TRBV6-2 or TRBV6-3 to TRBJ1-6; TRBD1 matches 8 bases. Germline-derived CDR1 and CDR2 are MNHEY and SVGEGT. J gave up 10 bases and V 0 bases, and 5 bases lay outside the gene matches. The CDR3 has 15 residues. The CDR3 DNA sequence: TGTGCCAGCAGTTACTCGGTCGACAGGGGATCACCCCTCCACTTT. This sequence encodes CASSYSVDRGSPLHF.

V gene TRBV6-5 combines with J gene TRBJ1-1; 7 bases are a match to TRBD1. From germline, CDR1 is MNHEY and CDR2 SVGAGI. There are 15 residues in the CDR3. V was pared by 8 bases and J by 0 bases, with 9 bases of the junction left unmatched. CDR3 nucleotides: TGTGCCAGCCTACGGACAGGACCGGTGAACACTGAAGCTTTCTTT. Protein product: CASLRTGPVNTEAFF.

V and J are TRBV28 and TRBJ1-2, with 9 bases lining up with TRBD1. Germline V CDR1 and CDR2: MDHEN, SYDVKM. CDR3 length: 15 amino acids. V lost 6 bases, J lost 8 bases, and 13 bases stayed unmatched. The CDR3 region has the DNA TGTGCCAGCAGCTTACTTAAACAGGGGGCGCACGGCTACACCTTC. Protein sequence: CASSLLKQGAHGYTF.

The chain uses TRBV5-6 and TRBJ1-3; D may be TRBD1 (6 bases). V dropped 7 bases and J dropped 2 bases, with 13 bases sitting between them. The CDR3 spans 14 residues. CDR1 is SGHDT and CDR2 is YYEEEE in the germline V gene. The CDR3 DNA reads TGTGCCAGCGGCCACAGGGCGGCTGGAAACACCATATATTTT. Amino acid sequence: CASGHRAAGNTIYF.

Here the CDR3 reads CASSLPGAGGSEQYF. The CDR3 nucleotides are TGTGCCAGCAGTCTCCCCGGAGCGGGAGGGAGCGAGCAGTACTTC. The V and J genes are TRBV6-2 or TRBV6-3 and TRBJ2-7; 10 bases align to TRBD2. The CDR3 consists of 15 residues. The germline gives CDR1 MNHEY, CDR2 SVGEGT. Trimming removed 5 bases from V and 6 bases from J; junction bases left unmatched: 10.

This clone has a handful of counts. The chain joins TRBV25-1 to TRBJ1-5; D may be TRBD1 (6 bases). The length of the CDR3 is 14 residues. Per germline, CDR1 MGHDK and CDR2 SYGVNS. V lost 4 bases and J 1 base, leaving 8 bases between the germline ends. The CDR3 protein is CASSGTESNQPQHF. The CDR3 DNA reads TGTGCCAGCAGTGGGACAGAGAGCAATCAGCCCCAGCATTTT.

The V and J genes are TRBV14 and TRBJ2-5, with unresolved D. Looked up from germline, CDR1 is SGHDN and CDR2 is FVKESK. V gave up 3 bases and J gave up 1 base, with 9 bases separating them. The CDR3 extends over 14 amino acids. This chain's CDR3 is CASSQVAVQETQYF. The CDR3 region has the DNA TGTGCCAGCAGCCAGGTGGCAGTCCAAGAGACCCAGTACTTC.

The chain joins TRBV5-1 to TRBJ1-2, with D unresolved. The CDR3 has 13 residues. Germline V gene sequence: CDR1 SGHRS, CDR2 YFSETQ. V lost 4 bases to trimming and J lost 2 bases, with 9 bases between them. Here the CDR3 reads CASSPGSNYGYTF. The DNA for the CDR3 is TGCGCCAGCAGCCCGGGGTCCAACTATGGCTACACCTTC.

J is TRBJ2-7 and V is TRBV6-5; 7 bases line up with TRBD1. Per the germline V gene, CDR1 is MNHEY and CDR2 is SVGAGI. This CDR3 has 15 amino acids. J gave up 4 bases and V 5 bases, and 11 bases lay outside the gene matches. CDR3 DNA: TGTGCCAGCAGTCCGAAACCGGGACAGCTATACGAGCAGTACTTC. Translated: CASSPKPGQLYEQYF.